This passage covers 3 T cell receptor beta chains from one sample sequenced in a study of blood T cell repertoires in COVID-19. The repertoire was sequenced with immunoSEQ multiplex PCR; TCRdb's copy has only in-frame clones and lacks some. The sample records tens of thousands of clones, more than 70% being singletons. The sequenced material came from peripheral blood. The source of these receptors is a woman between 70 and 85 years old with acute or convalescent COVID-19.

The rearrangement links TRBV6-5 to TRBJ1-4; TRBD1 matches 9 bases. The germline V gene encodes CDR1 MNHEY and CDR2 SVGAGI. The CDR3 spans 15 residues. V dropped 6 bases and J dropped 5; count of bases not matched to a gene: 7. CDR3 loop: CASSRSGTGNEKLFF. CDR3 bases: TGTGCCAGCAGCCGATCCGGGACAGGGAATGAAAAACTGTTTTTT.

The V call is TRBV6-5, the J call TRBJ1-3; D is perhaps TRBD1 (5 bases). The CDR3 totals 13 residues. Trimming took 8 bases from V and 8 from J, leaving 16 bases between them. Germline V CDR1 and CDR2: MNHEY, SVGAGI. The CDR3 protein is CASGRGNRDTIYF. CDR3 nucleotide sequence: TGTGCCAGCGGTAGGGGCAATCGAGACACCATATATTTT.

This rearrangement joins TRBV19 to TRBJ2-3, with 10 nucleotides matching TRBD1. V shed 7 bases, J shed 1 base, and the junction held 8 bases outside the gene matches. The CDR3 runs 16 residues. Per germline, CDR1 LNHDA and CDR2 SQIVND (reference sequence). The CDR3 protein is CASTLGQGSGTDTQYF. The CDR3 DNA sequence: TGTGCCAGTACCTTGGGACAGGGGAGTGGCACAGATACGCAGTATTTT.